The text below deals with one T cell receptor (beta chain). The data derive from a study of blood T cell repertoires in COVID-19. Clones were read by immunoSEQ multiplex PCR, and TCRdb kept only the in-frame ones, dropping some. Among roughly 140,000 clones, approximately 90% were seen once, and the ten largest hold approximately 2.8%. This CDR3 has 14 residues. Per germline, CDR1 LNHDA and CDR2 SQIVND (reference sequence). Trimming removed 3 bases from V and 5 bases from J, with 13 bases in between. Sequencing was carried out using peripheral blood. The chain joins TRBV19 to TRBJ2-5, with TRBD1 as a possible D gene (6 bases). The receptor comes from a woman aged 60-75 years with active COVID-19. Here the CDR3 reads CASSIQGSRETQYF. As DNA, the CDR3 is TGTGCCAGTAGTATCCAGGGGTCGAGGGAGACCCAGTACTTC.